The 26 T cell receptor beta chains below were found in one sample sequenced in a study of cytomegalovirus exposure and HLA in healthy donors. PCR primers comprised 60 Vbeta and 13 Jbeta primers. The assay was immunoSEQ multiplex PCR, and TCRdb's table has in-frame clones only and misses some. The table shows around 140,000 clones, with roughly 79% occurring only once. The sample taken for sequencing was PBMCs. These receptor sequences come from a woman aged 60-70 years in good health and CMV-seropositive.

The V call is TRBV5-8, the J call TRBJ2-7; 8 bases are shared with TRBD1. CDR3 length: 14 residues. V was pared by 4 bases and J by 2 bases, with 5 bases of the junction left unmatched. The V gene's germline CDR1 is SGHTS and CDR2 YDEGEE. CDR3 nucleotides: TGTGCCAGCAGCCCGGACAGGGTTCCCTACGAGCAGTACTTC. As protein: CASSPDRVPYEQYF. Supplemented by reference TRBV5-8 and TRBJ2-7, the full variable domain reads EAGVTQSPTHLIKTRGQQATLRCSPISGHTSVYWYQQALGLGLQFLLWYDEGEERNRGNFPPRFSGRQFPNYSSELNVNALELEDSALYLCASSPDRVPYEQYFGPGTRLTVT.

The rearrangement joins TRBV6-1 to TRBJ1-5; 7 positions match TRBD1. With V trimmed by 8 bases and J by 3 bases, 10 bases remained unmatched. Germline loops: CDR1 MNHNS, CDR2 SASEGT. The CDR3 runs to 15 residues. The CDR3 spells CASWPRTGFNQPQHF. In DNA, the CDR3 is TGTGCCAGCTGGCCGAGGACAGGCTTCAATCAGCCCCAGCATTTT.

This chain uses TRBV6-1 with TRBJ1-2; 8 bases agree with TRBD1. The CDR3 sequence is 14 residues long. Germline V lookup: CDR1 MNHNS, CDR2 SASEGT. J was trimmed by 7 bases and V by 6 bases; bases with no gene match: 10. The CDR3: CASRIGTGGFGYTF. The CDR3 DNA reads TGTGCCAGCAGGATTGGAACAGGGGGTTTTGGCTACACCTTC.

This clone was observed a single time. The chain joins TRBV28 to TRBJ2-5; 7 positions agree with TRBD2. The better agreement between TRBJ2-7 and the DNA end casts doubt on the J call. Germline lookup yields CDR1 MDHEN and CDR2 SYDVKM. This CDR3 is built from 15 residues. The CDR3 protein is CASSFPGTTLYEQYF. The CDR3 nucleotides read TGTGCCAGCAGTTTTCCCGGGACTACCTTATACGAGCAGTACTTC.

J is TRBJ2-3 and V is TRBV28, with a tentative D call TRBD1 (6 bases). The CDR3 consists of 15 residues. Looked up from germline, CDR1 is MDHEN and CDR2 is SYDVKM. V lost 5 bases to trimming and J lost 6 bases, with 18 bases between them. The CDR3 sequence: CASSTRTDLSDTQYF. As DNA, the CDR3 is TGTGCCAGCAGTACCCGGACAGATCTTTCTGATACGCAGTATTTT.

The rearrangement joins TRBV5-4 to TRBJ1-1, with TRBD1 as a possible D gene (5 bases). From germline, CDR1 is SGHNT and CDR2 YYREEE (reference sequence). The V end lost 0 bases, the J end lost 0 bases, and 12 bases lay between the germline ends. This CDR3 region has 16 residues. In DNA, the CDR3 is TGTGCCAGCAGCTTGGCTGGGAGGGGCATGAACACTGAAGCTTTCTTT. As protein: CASSLAGRGMNTEAFF. The full variable domain, with the rest looked up from reference TRBV5-4 and TRBJ1-1, is ETGVTQSPTHLIKTRGQQVTLRCSSQSGHNTVSWYQQALGQGPQFIFQYYREEENGRGNFPPRFSGLQFPNYSSELNVNALELDDSALYLCASSLAGRGMNTEAFFGQGTRLTVV.

This chain's CDR3 is CASSPGTANTEAFF. The DNA of the CDR3 is TGTGCCAGCAGCCCCGGGACAGCTAACACTGAAGCTTTCTTT. This rearrangement joins TRBV7-2 to TRBJ1-1, with TRBD1 matching 7 bases. V was pared by 5 bases and J by 2 bases, with 5 bases of the junction left unmatched. In germline, CDR1 is SGHTA, CDR2 FQGNSA. The CDR3 runs to 14 residues.

This clone was observed a single time. V gene TRBV11-3 combines with J gene TRBJ2-5; 9 nucleotides line up with TRBD1. Germline V gene sequence: CDR1 SGHNT, CDR2 YENEEA. The ends lost 5 bases at V and 3 bases at J; junction bases unmatched: 7. The CDR3 totals 15 residues. The chain's CDR3 is CASSLLGTGKETQYF. The DNA for the CDR3 is TGTGCCAGCAGCCTCCTCGGGACAGGGAAAGAGACCCAGTACTTC.

The genes are TRBV2 and TRBJ2-7; TRBD1 matches at 12 bases. Germline assignment: CDR1 SNHLY and CDR2 FYNNEI. Trimming at V came to 6 bases and at J to 6 bases, leaving 12 bases not matched to a gene. The CDR3 consists of 16 residues. The CDR3 bases are TGTGCCAGCAGCACCCCCACCGGGACAGGGGGCTCCGAGCAGTACTTC. This sequence encodes CASSTPTGTGGSEQYF.

V usage is TRBV7-9 and J usage is TRBJ2-7; TRBD1 matches 11 bases. J lost 4 bases, V lost 3 bases, and 5 bases had no gene match. Germline V gene lookup returns CDR1 SEHNR and CDR2 FQNEAQ (reference sequence). This CDR3 spans 15 amino acids. The CDR3 DNA reads as TGTGCCAGCAGCTTTCGGACAGGGGGCGTGTACGAGCAGTACTTC. This gives the protein CASSFRTGGVYEQYF.

The chain links TRBV27 to TRBJ2-7; 11 bases line up with TRBD2. Germline V gene data show CDR1 as MNHEY and CDR2 as SMNVEV (reference sequence). The CDR3 has 14 amino acids. V lost 6 bases to trimming and J lost 3 bases; unmatched junction nucleotides: 4. The CDR3: CASSYGLAGYEQYF. In DNA, the CDR3 is TGTGCCAGCAGCTATGGACTAGCGGGCTACGAGCAGTACTTC.

This clone turned up a few times. This chain links TRBV7-2 with TRBJ2-7; possible D gene TRBD1, 5 bases. The germline gives CDR1 SGHTA, CDR2 FQGNSA. The CDR3 is 15 amino acids. Trimming stripped 1 base from V and 3 bases from J, with 13 bases between. Written as DNA, the CDR3 is TGTGCCAGCAGCTTAGAGTGGGGCCAGCACTACGAGCAGTACTTC. Its protein product is CASSLEWGQHYEQYF.

This clone was recorded only once. The chain employs TRBV4-2 and TRBJ1-1; tentative D call: TRBD1 (5 bases). The V end lost 1 base, the J end lost 7 bases, and 10 bases lay between the germline ends. Per germline, CDR1 LGHNA and CDR2 YNFKEQ. This CDR3 contains 13 residues. The CDR3 here is CASSQVTGYEAFF. In DNA form, the CDR3 reads TGTGCCAGCAGCCAAGTTACAGGCTATGAAGCTTTCTTT.

The CDR3 protein is CASRPRGEGGGYGYTF. DNA for the CDR3: TGTGCCAGCAGACCAAGGGGGGAGGGAGGGGGCTATGGCTACACCTTC. The rearrangement links TRBV28 to TRBJ1-2, with a possible D match to TRBD1 (6 bases). V lost 6 bases to trimming and J lost 4 bases, with 21 bases between them. The CDR3 is made up of 16 amino acids. The germline V gene has CDR1 MDHEN and CDR2 SYDVKM.

The rearrangement joins TRBV2 to TRBJ2-7; maybe TRBD2 (5 bases). V gave up 3 bases and J gave up 2 bases, with 11 bases separating them. Germline assignment: CDR1 SNHLY and CDR2 FYNNEI. This CDR3 spans 14 amino acids. The CDR3 sequence is CASSDPGGTYEQYF. The DNA for the CDR3 is TGTGCCAGCAGTGATCCCGGAGGAACCTACGAGCAGTACTTC.

This sequence joins TRBV27 and TRBJ2-7, with TRBD2 matching 13 bases. The germline V gene has CDR1 MNHEY and CDR2 SMNVEV (reference sequence). V gave up 10 bases and J gave up 2 bases; unmatched junction bases: 14. There are 17 residues in the CDR3. CDR3 in DNA: TGTGCCACCCCTTCGGGACTAGCGGGGTTTAAAACCTACGAGCAGTACTTC. It encodes CATPSGLAGFKTYEQYF.

The chain employs TRBV7-2 and TRBJ2-5; 9 positions match TRBD1. Germline V gene sequence: CDR1 SGHTA, CDR2 FQGNSA. Losses at the gene ends were 1 base for V and 3 bases for J; bases not matched to a gene: 12. CDR3 length: 18 amino acids. The CDR3: CASSLGGQGRGREETQYF. DNA of the CDR3: TGTGCCAGCAGCTTAGGGGGACAGGGAAGGGGACGGGAAGAGACCCAGTACTTC.

A single count supports this clone. This chain connects TRBV6-1 to TRBJ2-3; D is unresolved. This CDR3 region has 14 residues. Trimming removed 5 bases at V and 2 bases at J, with 11 bases between. Germline CDR1 is MNHNS and CDR2 is SASEGT. In DNA form, the CDR3 reads TGTGCCAGCAGTATAGCCAAACCCACAGATACGCAGTATTTT. Translated: CASSIAKPTDTQYF.

The rearrangement links TRBV4-2 to TRBJ2-2; TRBD2 matches at 11 bases. V was clipped by 2 bases and J by 3 bases; unmatched bases: 5. The germline V gene has CDR1 LGHNA and CDR2 YNFKEQ. The CDR3 runs to 17 residues. The CDR3 nucleotides read TGTGCCAGCAGCCAATCGGGACTAGCGGACTACACCGGGGAGCTGTTTTTT. Translating gives CASSQSGLADYTGELFF.

The J gene is TRBJ2-5, the V gene TRBV27; no clear D gene. The germline CDR1 and CDR2 sequences are MNHEY and SMNVEV (reference sequence). CDR3 length: 13 amino acids. The V gene lost 3 bases and the J gene lost 2 bases, with 7 bases spanning the gap. The DNA for the CDR3 is TGTGCCAGCAGTTTGAGGATACAAGAGACCCAGTACTTC. This translates into CASSLRIQETQYF.

This chain joins TRBV28 and TRBJ1-2; D is uncertain. Trimming left V 3 bases short and J 8 bases short, with 13 bases between. CDR1 is MDHEN, CDR2 SYDVKM, per germline. CDR3 length: 13 amino acids. Here the CDR3 DNA reads TGTGCCAGCAGTTTCCCGGGAGTGGGGGGCTACACCTTC. Protein: CASSFPGVGGYTF.

V gene TRBV7-9 combines with J gene TRBJ2-7; no clear D gene. The CDR3 runs to 14 residues. V lost 3 bases and J 7 bases, leaving 16 bases between the germline ends. Germline CDR1 and CDR2: SEHNR and FQNEAQ (reference sequence). The chain's CDR3 is CASSLPLGVGEQYF. The CDR3, as DNA: TGTGCCAGCAGCTTGCCCCTCGGAGTGGGTGAGCAGTACTTC.

The chain combines TRBV9 with TRBJ2-5, with D unresolved. In germline, CDR1 is SGDLS, CDR2 YYNGEE. Deletions cut 0 bases from V and 3 bases from J, with 6 bases between. The CDR3 consists of 13 residues. Here the CDR3 DNA reads TGTGCCAGCAGCGTAGCTCGGGAAGAGACCCAGTACTTC. This translates into CASSVAREETQYF.

In DNA, the CDR3 is TGTGCCAGCAGTTTTACCGGGACATCAAGCAACACCATATATTTT. This sequence encodes CASSFTGTSSNTIYF. V is TRBV7-9 and J is TRBJ1-3; D is possibly TRBD1 (6 bases). Germline V gives CDR1 SEHNR, CDR2 FQNEAQ (reference sequence). Deletions cut 6 bases from V and 7 bases from J, with 19 bases between. CDR3 length equals 15 residues.

V and J are TRBV19 and TRBJ2-3; TRBD1 matches at 9 bases. From germline, CDR1 is LNHDA and CDR2 SQIVND (reference sequence). Trimming cost V 11 bases and J 1 base; bases outside gene matches: 10. The CDR3 extends over 15 amino acids. The CDR3: CAVQAGTGRTDTQYF. For the CDR3, the DNA is TGTGCCGTTCAGGCCGGGACAGGGCGCACAGATACGCAGTATTTT.

The chain couples TRBV7-3 to TRBJ2-3, with TRBD1 identical over 7 bases. Trimming removed 5 bases from V and 0 bases from J; junction bases left unmatched: 2. Germline-derived CDR1 and CDR2 are SGHTA and FQGTGA. The CDR3 consists of 14 residues. CDR3 protein: CASSVRGSTDTQYF. CDR3 nucleotides: TGTGCCAGCAGCGTCAGGGGGAGCACAGATACGCAGTATTTT.